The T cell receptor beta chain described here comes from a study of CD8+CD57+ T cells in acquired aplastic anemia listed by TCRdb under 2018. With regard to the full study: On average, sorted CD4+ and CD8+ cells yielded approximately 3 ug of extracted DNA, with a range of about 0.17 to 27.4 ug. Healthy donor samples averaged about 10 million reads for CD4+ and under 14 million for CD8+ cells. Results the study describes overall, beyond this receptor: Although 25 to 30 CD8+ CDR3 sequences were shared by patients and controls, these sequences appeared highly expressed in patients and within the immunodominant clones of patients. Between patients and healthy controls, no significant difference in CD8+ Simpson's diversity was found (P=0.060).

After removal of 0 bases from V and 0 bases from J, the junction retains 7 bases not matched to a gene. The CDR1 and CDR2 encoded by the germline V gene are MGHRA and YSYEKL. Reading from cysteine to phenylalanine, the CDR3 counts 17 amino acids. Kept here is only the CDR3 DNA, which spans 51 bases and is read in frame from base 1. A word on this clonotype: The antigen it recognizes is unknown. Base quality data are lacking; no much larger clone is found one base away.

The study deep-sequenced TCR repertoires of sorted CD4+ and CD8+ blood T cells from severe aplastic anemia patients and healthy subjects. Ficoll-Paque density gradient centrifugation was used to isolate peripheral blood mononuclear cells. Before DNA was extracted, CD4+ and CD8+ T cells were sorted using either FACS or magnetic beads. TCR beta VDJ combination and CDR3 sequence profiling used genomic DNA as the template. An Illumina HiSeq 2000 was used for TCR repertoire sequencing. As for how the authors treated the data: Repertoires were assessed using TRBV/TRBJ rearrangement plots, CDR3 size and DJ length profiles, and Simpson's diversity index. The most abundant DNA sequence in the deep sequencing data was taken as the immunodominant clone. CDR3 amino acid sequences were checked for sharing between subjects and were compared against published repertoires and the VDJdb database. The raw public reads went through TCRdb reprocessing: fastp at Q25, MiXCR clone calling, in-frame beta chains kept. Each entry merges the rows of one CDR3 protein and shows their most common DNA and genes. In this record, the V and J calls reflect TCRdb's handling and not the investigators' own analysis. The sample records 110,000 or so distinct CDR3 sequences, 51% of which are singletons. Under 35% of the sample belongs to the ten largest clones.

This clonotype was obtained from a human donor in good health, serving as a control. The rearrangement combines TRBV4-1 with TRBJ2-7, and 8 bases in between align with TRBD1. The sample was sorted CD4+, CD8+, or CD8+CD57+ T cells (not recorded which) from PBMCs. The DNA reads TGCGCCAGCAGCCAAGATCACAGGGGGAAGAGCTCCTACGAGCAGTACTTC. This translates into CASSQDHRGKSSYEQYF.